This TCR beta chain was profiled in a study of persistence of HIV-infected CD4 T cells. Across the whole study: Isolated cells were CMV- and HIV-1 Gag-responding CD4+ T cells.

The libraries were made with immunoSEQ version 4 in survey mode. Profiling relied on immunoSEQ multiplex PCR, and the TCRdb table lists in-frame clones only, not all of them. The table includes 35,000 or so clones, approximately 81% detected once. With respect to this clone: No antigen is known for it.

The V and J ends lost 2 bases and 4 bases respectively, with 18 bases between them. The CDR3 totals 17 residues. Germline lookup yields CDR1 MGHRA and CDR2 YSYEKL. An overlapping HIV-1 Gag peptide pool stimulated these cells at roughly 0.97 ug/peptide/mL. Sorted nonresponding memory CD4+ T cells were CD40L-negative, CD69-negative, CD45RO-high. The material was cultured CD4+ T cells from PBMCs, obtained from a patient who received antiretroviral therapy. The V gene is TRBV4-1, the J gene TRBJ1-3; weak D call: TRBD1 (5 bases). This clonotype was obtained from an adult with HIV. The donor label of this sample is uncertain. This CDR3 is CASSQSSVGGSGNTIYF. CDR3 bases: TGCGCCAGCAGCCAATCCTCAGTCGGGGGTTCCGGAAACACCATATATTTT.